This T cell receptor beta chain was sequenced in a study of T cell repertoires in cytomegalovirus infection. Study-wide background: Public TCR beta signatures indicated both CMV infection and matching HLA type. General observations from the study: HLA-C-restricted CMV clonotypes gave the most frequent clonotype in two of eight donors.

TCRdb called the reads again in MiXCR, with one record for every CDR3 protein. The data contain about 140,000 distinct CDR3 sequences, 6.5% of them singletons. This CDR3 contains 13 residues. Trimming took off 3 bases at V and 9 bases at J, with 13 bases between the two ends. Germline V lookup: CDR1 SEHNR, CDR2 FQNEAQ (reference sequence). In its sample, this clonotype was seen many times. Its antigen is unknown. This rearrangement joins TRBV7-9 to TRBJ2-3; no clear D. Source material: PBMCs. This receptor was taken from a human donor in good health (CMV status not recorded). Some clones in this sample may be carry-over from other donors' samples. CDR3 sequence (DNA): TGTGCCAGCAGCTTGTTGACGGTGGGCACGCAGTATTTT. Amino acid sequence: CASSLLTVGTQYF.